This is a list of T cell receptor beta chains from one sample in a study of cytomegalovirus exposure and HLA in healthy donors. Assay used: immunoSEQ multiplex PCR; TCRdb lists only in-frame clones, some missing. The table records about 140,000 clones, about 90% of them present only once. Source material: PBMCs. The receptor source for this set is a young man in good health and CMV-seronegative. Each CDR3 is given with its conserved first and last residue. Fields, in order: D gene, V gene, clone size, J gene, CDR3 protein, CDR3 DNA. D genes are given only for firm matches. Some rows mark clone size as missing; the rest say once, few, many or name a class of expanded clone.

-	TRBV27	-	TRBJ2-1	CASSFFRGDEQFF	TGTGCCAGCAGTTTCTTCCGCGGCGATGAGCAGTTCTTC
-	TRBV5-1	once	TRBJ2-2	CASSLGGQNTGELFF	TGCGCCAGCAGCTTGGGTGGACAGAACACCGGGGAGCTGTTTTTT
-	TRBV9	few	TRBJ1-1	CASSVAWDMNTEAFF	TGTGCCAGCAGCGTAGCTTGGGACATGAACACTGAAGCTTTCTTT
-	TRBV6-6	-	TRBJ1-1	CASSYNSQENTEAFF	TGTGCCAGCAGTTACAATAGTCAAGAGAACACTGAAGCTTTCTTT
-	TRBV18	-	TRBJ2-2	CASSDIGELFF	TGTGCCAGCTCAGACATAGGGGAGCTGTTTTTT
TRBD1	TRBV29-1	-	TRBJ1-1	CSVDRTGGNTEAFF	TGCAGCGTTGACCGGACAGGGGGCAACACTGAAGCTTTCTTT
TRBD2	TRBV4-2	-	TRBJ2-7	CASSQDLGGAWYEQYF	TGTGCCAGCAGCCAAGATCTCGGGGGGGCATGGTACGAGCAGTACTTC
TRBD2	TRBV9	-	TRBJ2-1	CASSAGTSGRDEQFF	TGTGCCAGCAGCGCCGGGACTAGCGGGCGCGATGAGCAGTTCTTC
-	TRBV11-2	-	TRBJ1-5	CASSPQVDQPQHF	TGTGCCAGCAGCCCGCAGGTGGATCAGCCCCAGCATTTT
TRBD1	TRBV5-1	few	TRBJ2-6	CASSLGRGTGEPSGANVLTF	TGCGCCAGCAGCTTGGGGCGGGGGACAGGGGAACCCTCTGGGGCCAACGTCCTGACTTTC
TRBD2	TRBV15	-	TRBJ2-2	CATRLPGLAGATGELFF	TGTGCCACCAGGCTTCCGGGACTAGCGGGAGCCACCGGGGAGCTGTTTTTT
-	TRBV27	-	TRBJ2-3	CASSFEPKFDTQYF	TGTGCCAGCAGTTTCGAGCCCAAGTTCGATACGCAGTATTTT
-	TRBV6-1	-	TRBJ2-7	CASILDGSSYEQYF	TGTGCCAGCATTCTGGACGGGAGCTCCTACGAGCAGTACTTC
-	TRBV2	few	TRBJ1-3	CASGPFSGNTIYF	TGTGCCAGCGGGCCTTTCTCTGGAAACACCATATATTTT
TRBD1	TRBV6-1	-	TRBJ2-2	CASGPGTGVPEELFF	TGTGCCAGCGGCCCCGGGACAGGGGTCCCCGAGGAGCTGTTTTTT
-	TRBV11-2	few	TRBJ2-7	CASSSQGSEQYF	TGTGCCAGCAGCTCCCAGGGATCCGAGCAGTACTTC
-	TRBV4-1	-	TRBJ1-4	CASSRARGNEKLFF	TGCGCCAGCAGCCGAGCGCGGGGGAATGAAAAACTGTTTTTT
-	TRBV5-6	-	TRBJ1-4	CASSSYRSTNEKLFF	TGTGCCAGCAGCTCATACAGATCAACTAATGAAAAACTGTTTTTT
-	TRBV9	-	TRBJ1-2	CASSVGQGANTF	-
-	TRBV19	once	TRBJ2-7	CASSIGRAGIYEQYF	TGTGCCAGTAGTATAGGGCGGGCGGGCATCTACGAGCAGTACTTC
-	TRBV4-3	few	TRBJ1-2	CASSQVTAEVNYGYTF	TGCGCCAGCAGCCAAGTAACGGCAGAGGTTAACTATGGCTACACCTTC
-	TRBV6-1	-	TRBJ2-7	CASSALAPSYEQYF	TGTGCCAGCAGTGCCCTAGCGCCATCCTACGAGCAGTACTTC
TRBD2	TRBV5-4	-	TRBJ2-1	CASSLSLAGSNEQFF	TGTGCCAGCAGCTTGTCGCTAGCGGGTTCCAATGAGCAGTTCTTC
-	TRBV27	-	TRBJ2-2	CASSLAVQNTGELFF	TGTGCCAGCAGTTTAGCAGTACAGAACACCGGGGAGCTGTTTTTT
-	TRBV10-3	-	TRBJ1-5	CAISEQGSVNQPQHF	TGTGCCATCAGTGAGCAGGGTTCGGTTAATCAGCCCCAGCATTTT
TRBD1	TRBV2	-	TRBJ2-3	CASSPGQGSPDTQYF	TGTGCCAGCAGTCCGGGACAGGGGTCCCCAGATACGCAGTATTTT
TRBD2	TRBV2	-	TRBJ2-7	CARRRRGGGIGDYEQYF	TGTGCCCGCCGCCGCCGGGGGGGAGGGATTGGGGACTACGAGCAGTACTTC
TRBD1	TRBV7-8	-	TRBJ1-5	CASSLTGQGYGQPQHF	TGTGCCAGCAGCTTAACGGGACAGGGGTATGGTCAGCCCCAGCATTTT